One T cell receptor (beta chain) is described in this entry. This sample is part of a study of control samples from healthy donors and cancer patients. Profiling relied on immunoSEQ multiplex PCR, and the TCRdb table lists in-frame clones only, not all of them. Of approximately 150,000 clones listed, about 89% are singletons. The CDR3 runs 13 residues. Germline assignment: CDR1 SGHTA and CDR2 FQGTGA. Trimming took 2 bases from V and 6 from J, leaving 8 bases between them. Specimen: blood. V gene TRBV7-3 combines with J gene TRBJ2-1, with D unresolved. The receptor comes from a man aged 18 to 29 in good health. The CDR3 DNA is TGTGCCAGCAGCTTAGGTTTGCGCAATGAGCAGTTCTTC. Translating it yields CASSLGLRNEQFF.